The 30 T cell receptor beta chains reported below all come from one sample, sequenced in a study of control samples from healthy donors and cancer patients. The data were produced by immunoSEQ multiplex PCR, yet TCRdb's version contains in-frame clones alone and is incomplete. The sample carries some 130,000 clones, approximately 90% recorded once. The specimen sequenced was blood. The receptor source for this set is a man aged 40-49 years in good health.

The CDR3 loop is CASSHIGLENEQFF. In nucleotides, the CDR3 is TGCGCCAGCAGCCACATAGGACTAGAAAATGAGCAGTTCTTC. V gene TRBV4-3 combines with J gene TRBJ2-1; 7 bases map to TRBD2. With V trimmed by 3 bases and J by 7 bases, 6 bases remained unmatched. CDR3 length equals 14 residues. The germline CDR1 and CDR2 sequences are LGHNA and YSLEER.

The chain is built from TRBV7-3 and TRBJ2-1; possible D gene TRBD2, 6 bases. Trimming stripped 2 bases from V and 3 bases from J, with 14 bases between. Germline CDR1 reads SGHTA; CDR2 reads FQGTGA. This CDR3 region has 16 residues. The CDR3 DNA is TGTGCCAGCAGCTTATCTTTGACTAGAGGCTACAATGAGCAGTTCTTC. It specifies CASSLSLTRGYNEQFF.

This clone has only one observation. V is TRBV29-1 and J is TRBJ2-7; 10 positions agree with TRBD2. Germline V CDR1 and CDR2: SQVTM, ANQGSEA. V trimming: 4 bases; J trimming: 0 bases; junction bases outside the gene matches: 9. This CDR3 is 16 amino acids long. The CDR3 DNA is TGCAGCGTTGGGGCTAGCGGGGGCCTTAGCTCCTACGAGCAGTACTTC. Amino acid sequence: CSVGASGGLSSYEQYF.

The DNA of the CDR3 is TGTGCCTGGAGTCCACCCGCACCTGTTACGCAGTATTTT. As protein: CAWSPPAPVTQYF. This chain joins TRBV30 and TRBJ2-3; D unresolved. V gave up 2 bases and J gave up 8 bases, with 14 bases separating them. CDR1 GTSNPN and CDR2 SVGIG come from the germline V gene (reference sequence). The CDR3 is made up of 13 amino acids.

The chain uses TRBV19 and TRBJ1-4, with TRBD1 matching over 7 bases. Germline CDR1 is LNHDA and CDR2 is SQIVND (reference sequence). The V segment lost 3 bases and the J segment 3 bases; nucleotides outside the gene matches: 4. The CDR3 runs to 15 residues. The CDR3 DNA reads TGTGCCAGTAGTATTGGACAGGTTCCTAATGAAAAACTGTTTTTT. Protein sequence: CASSIGQVPNEKLFF.

The V and J genes are TRBV4-2 and TRBJ1-1; 12 bases are a match to TRBD1. Germline CDR1 is LGHNA and CDR2 is YNFKEQ. V lost 8 bases, J lost 4 bases, and 5 bases stayed unmatched. The CDR3 contains 14 residues. CDR3 sequence (DNA): TGTGCCAGCGGGGACAGGGGGCCGGGCACTGAAGCTTTCTTT. This codes for CASGDRGPGTEAFF.

In this sample, this clone turned up once. The V gene is TRBV19, the J gene TRBJ1-4; D perhaps matches TRBD1 (5 bases). CDR1 and CDR2 from the germline V gene are LNHDA and SQIVND (reference sequence). Trimming pared 5 bases from V and 8 bases from J, leaving 18 bases between. The CDR3 extends over 15 amino acids. The CDR3 DNA is TGTGCCAGTAGTTATTCGGGGCCGTCACAGGAAAAACTGTTTTTT. Translation gives CASSYSGPSQEKLFF.

This chain links TRBV7-9 with TRBJ2-6; tentatively, D is TRBD1 or TRBD2 (5 bases each). The CDR3 totals 17 residues. Trimming took 8 bases from V and 2 from J, leaving 19 bases between them. Germline V lookup: CDR1 SEHNR, CDR2 FQNEAQ (reference sequence). The CDR3 spells CASSFSYGATGANVLTF. In DNA form, the CDR3 reads TGTGCCAGCTCCTTCTCCTACGGGGCTACTGGGGCCAACGTCCTGACTTTC.

This chain joins TRBV15 and TRBJ2-3; D is perhaps TRBD2 (5 bases). The germline V and J ends were trimmed by 5 bases and 3 bases, with 15 bases remaining between them. The CDR3 covers 15 residues. From germline, CDR1 is LNHNV and CDR2 YYDKDF (reference sequence). The CDR3, as DNA: TGTGCCACCAGCCGAGCCAGCGGCAGAACAGATACGCAGTATTTT. Protein sequence: CATSRASGRTDTQYF. Complete variable domain (other parts from reference TRBV15 and TRBJ2-3): DAMVIQNPRYQVTQFGKPVTLSCSQTLNHNVMYWYQQKSSQAPKLLFHYYDKDFNNEADTPDNFQSRRPNTSFCFLDIRSPGLGDTAMYLCATSRASGRTDTQYFGPGTRLTVL.

The J gene is TRBJ1-2, the V gene TRBV2; D unclear. The ends were cut back, 5 bases at V and 8 bases at J, with 15 bases in the middle. The CDR3 is 13 amino acids. CDR1 and CDR2 (germline): SNHLY, FYNNEI. The CDR3 DNA reads TGTGCCAGCAGTAGCGCAGGCCTGGGAGGCTACACCTTC. It yields the protein CASSSAGLGGYTF.

This clone came up once. The chain is built from TRBV5-5 and TRBJ1-1; D ambiguous. V was pared by 0 bases and J by 1 base, with 4 bases between. Looked up from germline, CDR1 is SGHKS and CDR2 is YYEKEE (reference sequence). CDR3 size: 13 residues. The CDR3 DNA follows: TGTGCCAGCAGCTTGGAGGGGAACACTGAAGCTTTCTTT. This translates into CASSLEGNTEAFF.

The chain joins TRBV28 to TRBJ2-7; 13 bases agree with TRBD2. Unmatched junction bases numbered 3, after V lost 6 bases and J lost 1 base. CDR1 is MDHEN and CDR2 is SYDVKM in the germline V gene. This CDR3 has 15 amino acids. CDR3 amino acids: CASSQTSGGSYEQYF. DNA for the CDR3: TGTGCCAGCAGCCAGACTAGCGGGGGGTCCTACGAGCAGTACTTC.

The chain combines TRBV2 with TRBJ1-5; no reliable D call. CDR1 SNHLY and CDR2 FYNNEI come from the germline V gene. CDR3 size: 14 residues. Deletions cut 4 bases from V and 0 bases from J, with 7 bases between. CDR3 sequence reads: CASSGQYSNQPQHF. The DNA for the CDR3 is TGTGCCAGCAGTGGGCAGTATAGCAATCAGCCCCAGCATTTT. The whole variable domain, remainder taken from reference TRBV2 and TRBJ1-5, is EPEVTQTPSHQVTQMGQEVILRCVPISNHLYFYWYRQILGQKVEFLVSFYNNEISEKSEIFDDQFSVERPDGSNFTLKIRSTKLEDSAMYFCASSGQYSNQPQHFGDGTRLSIL.

The genes are TRBV4-1 and TRBJ2-2; possibly TRBD1 for D (7 bases). CDR3 size: 17 residues. The V end was cut by 4 bases, the J end by 7 bases, with 22 bases between. Germline V gene data show CDR1 as MGHRA and CDR2 as YSYEKL. In DNA, the CDR3 is TGCGCCAGCAGCCCAGGGGGACTGTCTGGTGATGGCGGGGAGCTGTTTTTT. Translating it yields CASSPGGLSGDGGELFF.

The chain couples TRBV7-8 to TRBJ2-3, with 10 bases that match TRBD1. The V segment lost 3 bases and the J segment 3 bases; nucleotides outside the gene matches: 6. CDR1 and CDR2 from the germline V gene are SGHVS and FQNEAQ. The CDR3 is 16 amino acids. The chain's CDR3 is CASSFNPGQGTDTQYF. DNA of the CDR3: TGTGCCAGCAGCTTCAATCCGGGACAGGGGACAGATACGCAGTATTTT. Full variable domain (rest looked up from reference TRBV7-8 and TRBJ2-3): GAGVSQSPRYKVAKRGQDVALRCDPISGHVSLFWYQQALGQGPEFLTYFQNEAQLDKSGLPSDRFFAERPEGSVSTLKIQRTQQEDSAVYLCASSFNPGQGTDTQYFGPGTRLTVL.

The CDR3 is CASSPPIQMNTEAFF. In DNA form, the CDR3 reads TGTGCCAGCTCACCACCGATACAGATGAACACTGAAGCTTTCTTT. The chain links TRBV18 to TRBJ1-1; D is undetermined. The CDR3 is 15 amino acids. CDR1 KGHSH and CDR2 LQKENI come from the germline V gene. V was cut by 0 bases and J by 0 bases, with 8 bases left in between.

As for this clone: The identical CDR3 is also encoded by other nucleotide sequences in the sample. This chain joins TRBV9 and TRBJ2-2; D could derive from TRBD1 or TRBD2 (6 bases each). The CDR3 is 15 residues long. V was cut by 0 bases and J by 4 bases, with 10 bases left in between. The germline CDR1 and CDR2 sequences are SGDLS and YYNGEE. Here the CDR3 reads CASSVVGGSTGELFF. CDR3 nucleotide sequence: TGTGCCAGCAGCGTAGTGGGGGGCAGCACCGGGGAGCTGTTTTTT.

In DNA, the CDR3 is TGCGCCAGCAGCTCGGGACTAGCGGGTGAGCAGTACTTC. Residues: CASSSGLAGEQYF. The chain couples TRBV5-1 to TRBJ2-7, with TRBD2 matching over 12 bases. The CDR3 extends over 13 amino acids. Trimming took 3 bases from V and 7 from J; bases not matched to a gene: 2. Germline V lookup: CDR1 SGHRS, CDR2 YFSETQ.

The chain carries TRBV6-2 or TRBV6-3 and TRBJ2-7; D unresolved. Trimming removed 2 bases from V and 6 bases from J, with 5 bases in between. CDR1 and CDR2 (germline): MNHEY, SVGEGT. The CDR3 consists of 11 residues. CDR3 region: CASSYLSEQYF. DNA of the CDR3: TGTGCCAGCAGTTACCTCTCCGAGCAGTACTTC.

V and J are TRBV14 and TRBJ2-2; the D is unclear. Germline CDR1 SGHDN, CDR2 FVKESK. Between the trimmed V and J ends, which lost 1 base and 4 bases, there was a span of 7 bases. CDR3 length: 14 residues. As DNA, the CDR3 is TGTGCCAGCAGCCAAGGGGTCCGCACCGGGGAGCTGTTTTTT. Residues: CASSQGVRTGELFF.

The rearrangement joins TRBV4-1 to TRBJ2-3; either TRBD1 or TRBD2 may fit D (5 bases each). Germline lookup yields CDR1 MGHRA and CDR2 YSYEKL. CDR3 size: 15 residues. V was pared by 6 bases and J by 1 base, with 14 bases between. Written as DNA, the CDR3 is TGCGCCAGCAGTCCGGGACCCATGGGCACAGATACGCAGTATTTT. It specifies CASSPGPMGTDTQYF.

The chain carries TRBV14 and TRBJ1-1; perhaps TRBD1 as D (5 bases). Trimming removed 4 bases from V and 4 bases from J, with 10 bases in between. Germline V gene data show CDR1 as SGHDN and CDR2 as FVKESK. The CDR3 extends over 13 amino acids. The CDR3 loop reads CASSRGGGTEAFF. As DNA, the CDR3 is TGTGCCAGCAGCCGTGGGGGTGGCACTGAAGCTTTCTTT. Full variable domain (outside the CDR3, taken from reference TRBV14 and TRBJ1-1): EAGVTQFPSHSVIEKGQTVTLRCDPISGHDNLYWYRRVMGKEIKFLLHFVKESKQDESGMPNNRFLAERTGGTYSTLKVQPAELEDSGVYFCASSRGGGTEAFFGQGTRLTVV.

This chain joins TRBV19 and TRBJ2-2; unclear D gene. Trimming left V 3 bases short and J 4 bases short, with 15 bases between. Germline-derived CDR1 and CDR2 are LNHDA and SQIVND (reference sequence). This CDR3 is built from 16 residues. This CDR3 is CASSIRSIVFTGELFF. CDR3 in DNA: TGTGCCAGTAGTATCCGGAGCATTGTCTTCACCGGGGAGCTGTTTTTT.

The count of this clone is one. This rearrangement joins TRBV4-2 to TRBJ2-3; D gene ambiguous. The CDR3 has 14 residues. Germline lookup yields CDR1 LGHNA and CDR2 YNFKEQ. Trimming took 0 bases from V and 0 from J, leaving 4 bases between them. The CDR3 loop is CASSQDGSTDTQYF. CDR3 in DNA: TGTGCCAGCAGCCAAGACGGGAGCACAGATACGCAGTATTTT.

This chain connects TRBV5-1 to TRBJ2-5; no reliable D call. The V gene lost 4 bases and the J gene lost 5 bases, with 24 bases spanning the gap. The germline CDR1 and CDR2 sequences are SGHRS and YFSETQ. The CDR3 sequence is 17 residues long. The CDR3 nucleotides read TGCGCCAGCAGCCGAGGCTCCGGGTCTCTATTGCAGGAGACCCAGTACTTC. It translates to CASSRGSGSLLQETQYF.

J is TRBJ1-6 and V is TRBV3-1 (or the pseudogene TRBV3-2); the D gene is possibly TRBD1 (5 bases). Trimming removed 3 bases from V and 7 bases from J, with 16 bases in between. CDR1 is LGHDT, CDR2 YNNKEL, per germline (reference sequence). This CDR3 comprises 16 residues. The chain's CDR3 is CASSQRAGARNSPLHF. The DNA of the CDR3 is TGTGCCAGCAGCCAGAGAGCCGGGGCTAGGAATTCACCCCTCCACTTT.

Only a few counts were recorded for this clone. The V gene is TRBV5-1, the J gene TRBJ1-4; weak D call: TRBD1 (5 bases). The CDR3 totals 13 residues. Germline loops: CDR1 SGHRS, CDR2 YFSETQ. With 7 bases removed from V and 3 bases from J, the gap between germline ends came to 10 bases. CDR3 DNA: TGCGCCAGCCGGGACGAGCCTAATGAAAAACTGTTTTTT. Translated, it gives CASRDEPNEKLFF.

This chain connects TRBV12-3 or TRBV12-4 to TRBJ1-2, with D hard to call. CDR3 length equals 12 residues. V lost 5 bases and J lost 5, with 9 bases in between. CDR3 bases: TGTGCCAGCAGTGAGAGTGGGTATGGCTACACCTTC. It is translated as CASSESGYGYTF.

This clone came up once. This chain connects TRBV7-2 to TRBJ2-7; possible D gene TRBD2, 6 bases. CDR1 and CDR2 (germline): SGHTA, FQGNSA. Trimming cost V 8 bases and J 2 bases, with 10 bases left between them. CDR3 length equals 12 residues. The CDR3 DNA reads TGTGCCAGCGGCCGACTAGCCTACGAGCAGTACTTC. It specifies CASGRLAYEQYF.

V gene TRBV7-9 combines with J gene TRBJ1-4; maybe TRBD1 (5 bases). CDR3 length equals 16 residues. Germline V gene data show CDR1 as SEHNR and CDR2 as FQNEAQ (reference sequence). Trimming removed 7 bases from V and 0 bases from J, with 15 bases in between. This CDR3 reads CASTLGAGSTNEKLFF. DNA of the CDR3: TGTGCCAGCACCCTAGGGGCAGGGTCAACTAATGAAAAACTGTTTTTT.